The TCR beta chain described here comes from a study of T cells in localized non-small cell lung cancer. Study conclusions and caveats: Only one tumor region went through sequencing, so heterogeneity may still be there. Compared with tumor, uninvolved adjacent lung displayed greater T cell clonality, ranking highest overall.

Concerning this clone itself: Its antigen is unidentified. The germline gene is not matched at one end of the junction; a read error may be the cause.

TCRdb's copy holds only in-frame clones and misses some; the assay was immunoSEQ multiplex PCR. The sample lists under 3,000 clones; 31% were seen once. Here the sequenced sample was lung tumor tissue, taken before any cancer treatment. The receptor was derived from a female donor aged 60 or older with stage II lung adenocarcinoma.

The CDR3 DNA follows: TGTGCCAGTAGAATAGGAAGGCAGCCCCAGCATTTT. As protein: CASRIGRQPQHF. V usage is TRBV19 and J usage is TRBJ1-5; D unresolved. CDR3 length: 12 amino acids. Germline values: CDR1 LNHDA, CDR2 SQIVND (reference sequence).